These 30 T cell receptor beta chains originate from one sample sequenced in a study of blood T cell repertoires in COVID-19. TCRdb's copy holds only in-frame clones and misses some; the assay was immunoSEQ multiplex PCR. Among over 150,000 clones listed, roughly 80% were seen once. Sequencing used peripheral blood. These TCRs come from a woman aged 55-69 years with acute or convalescent COVID-19.

As for this clone: Its ends do not fully match the called genes, so a read error is possible. The chain carries TRBV19 and TRBJ2-1, with TRBD2 matching 7 bases. The length of the CDR3 is 14 residues. Germline lookup yields CDR1 LNHDA and CDR2 SQIVND (reference sequence). CDR3 DNA sequence: TGTGCCAGTAGTATCTCGACTAGCTACTATGAGCAGTTCTTC. Its translation: CASSISTSYYEQFF.

The chain combines TRBV2 with TRBJ1-2, with D possibly TRBD1 on 5 matching bases. The CDR3 loop spans 13 amino acids. V shed 4 bases and J shed 4 bases, with 10 bases lying between them. Germline CDR1 is SNHLY and CDR2 is FYNNEI. CDR3 nucleotides: TGTGCCAGCAGTGTACAGGAGCTCTATGGCTACACCTTC. Residues: CASSVQELYGYTF.

This clone was observed a handful of times. The CDR3 DNA is TGTGCCAGCAGCCAAGGTTGGGGGGGAAAGACCCAGTACTTC. It encodes CASSQGWGGKTQYF. V and J are TRBV3-1 (or the pseudogene TRBV3-2) and TRBJ2-5, with TRBD2 identical over 7 bases. From germline, CDR1 is LGHDT and CDR2 YNNKEL (reference sequence). The CDR3 runs to 14 residues. V lost 1 base to trimming and J lost 6 bases; unmatched junction nucleotides: 5.

This clone was detected only once. The V and J genes are TRBV20-1 and TRBJ2-5; 7 bases match TRBD1. The CDR3 runs 14 residues. CDR1 DFQATT and CDR2 SNEGSKA come from the germline V gene (reference sequence). The junction had 5 bases not matched to a gene; V was cut back by 3 bases and J by 1 base. The CDR3, as DNA: TGCAGTGCTAGTTCCGGGACAGCCCAAGAGACCCAGTACTTC. Amino acid sequence: CSASSGTAQETQYF.

V usage is TRBV2 and J usage is TRBJ1-2; 10 bases line up with TRBD1. Germline CDR1 reads SNHLY; CDR2 reads FYNNEI. V shed 7 bases and J 3 bases; nucleotides not matched to a gene: 5. This CDR3 is built from 14 residues. The CDR3 bases are TGTGCCAGCAACCGGGACAGGGGCGACTATGGCTACACCTTC. It is translated as CASNRDRGDYGYTF.

V gene TRBV18 combines with J gene TRBJ2-1; a possible D gene is TRBD1 (6 bases). Trimming took off 3 bases at V and 4 bases at J, with 13 bases between the two ends. The CDR3 has 15 residues. In germline, CDR1 is KGHSH, CDR2 LQKENI. CDR3 coding DNA: TGTGCCAGCTCACCTTCCCGGACAGATTACAATGAGCAGTTCTTC. It yields the protein CASSPSRTDYNEQFF.

The chain carries TRBV28 and TRBJ2-2; 7 bases align to TRBD1. The germline V gene has CDR1 MDHEN and CDR2 SYDVKM. The CDR3 is 16 amino acids. The trim removed 5 bases at V and 2 bases at J, leaving 8 bases unmatched. CDR3 DNA: TGTGCCAGCAGTCCTTCACAGGGGCTTAACACCGGGGAGCTGTTTTTT. This encodes CASSPSQGLNTGELFF.

The chain couples TRBV30 to TRBJ1-2, with TRBD1 as a possible D gene (5 bases). The V gene lost 8 bases and the J gene lost 1 base, with 11 bases spanning the gap. Germline V gene sequence: CDR1 GTSNPN, CDR2 SVGIG (reference sequence). The CDR3 totals 12 residues. The CDR3 sequence is CAKGMNNYGYTF. The CDR3, as DNA: TGTGCCAAGGGGATGAATAACTATGGCTACACCTTC.

The genes are TRBV27 and TRBJ1-2; D is unresolved. Trimming left V 6 bases short and J 5 bases short, with 7 bases between. CDR3 size: 11 residues. CDR1 is MNHEY and CDR2 is SMNVEV in the germline V gene (reference sequence). CDR3 in amino acids: CASRRRYGYTF. The CDR3 DNA reads TGTGCCAGCAGGCGGAGGTATGGCTACACCTTC.

The CDR3 is CASSESQGVGTEAFF. CDR3 nucleotide sequence: TGCGCCAGCAGTGAGTCCCAGGGGGTGGGAACTGAAGCTTTCTTT. The V gene is TRBV10-1, the J gene TRBJ1-1, with 7 bases lining up with TRBD1. V lost 0 bases to trimming and J lost 5 bases; unmatched junction nucleotides: 6. CDR1 is WNHNN, CDR2 SYGVQD, per germline (reference sequence). This CDR3 spans 15 amino acids.

The chain carries TRBV21-1 and TRBJ1-1; the table gives TRBD1 as D, unverified against the DNA. TRBV21-1 is a listed pseudogene. CDR3 length equals 16 residues. The CDR3 bases are TGTGCCGGATATTGGGGCGGTGGGCGTCGAAACACTGAAGCTTTCTTT. The encoded protein is CAGYWGGGRRNTEAFF.

The chain combines TRBV24-1 with TRBJ1-5; no reliable D call. Trimming pared 5 bases from V and 4 bases from J, leaving 11 bases between. The V gene's germline CDR1 is KGHDR and CDR2 SFDVKD. The CDR3 is 14 amino acids. The CDR3 DNA is TGTGCCACCAGTGGTACGGGAGGGAATCAGCCCCAGCATTTT. Protein: CATSGTGGNQPQHF.

The V gene is TRBV4-1, the J gene TRBJ1-2, with D unresolved. CDR3 length: 16 amino acids. CDR1 is MGHRA, CDR2 YSYEKL, per germline. V dropped 1 base and J dropped 6 bases, with 18 bases sitting between them. The CDR3 is CASSQGGGSRVDGYTF. For the CDR3, the DNA is TGCGCCAGCAGCCAAGGAGGCGGCAGCCGCGTAGATGGCTACACCTTC.

The chain combines TRBV12-5 with TRBJ1-5; D gene ambiguous. This CDR3 is 15 amino acids long. Trimming shortened V by 3 bases and J by 2 bases, and 11 bases separated the two germline ends. Germline lookup yields CDR1 LGHNT and CDR2 FRNRAP. For the CDR3, the DNA is TGTGCTAGTGGTTTTTGGCCCGGGGGCAATCAGCCCCAGCATTTT. Its translation: CASGFWPGGNQPQHF.

This clone was found a few times. The CDR3 region has the DNA TGTGCCAGCAGTGTGGCAGGGACTGGAAACACCATATATTTT. It specifies CASSVAGTGNTIYF. V is TRBV2 and J is TRBJ1-3; D is perhaps TRBD1 (5 bases). Trimming removed 4 bases from V and 2 bases from J, with 9 bases in between. This CDR3 spans 14 amino acids. The V gene's germline CDR1 is SNHLY and CDR2 FYNNEI.

V and J are TRBV3-1 (or the pseudogene TRBV3-2) and TRBJ2-3; D might be TRBD2 (5 bases). CDR3 size: 15 residues. CDR1 and CDR2 (germline): LGHDT, YNNKEL (reference sequence). V lost 4 bases and J lost 5, with 16 bases in between. This CDR3 reads CASSPRTSSEDTQYF. CDR3 sequence (DNA): TGTGCCAGCAGCCCTAGGACTTCTAGTGAAGATACGCAGTATTTT.

The chain joins TRBV29-1 to TRBJ2-2; 11 nucleotides line up with TRBD2. Germline lookup yields CDR1 SQVTM and CDR2 ANQGSEA. J gave up 4 bases and V 5 bases, and 9 bases lay outside the gene matches. The length of the CDR3 is 16 residues. CDR3 region: CSVLLAGGWGTGELFF. The CDR3 DNA follows: TGCAGCGTTCTCCTAGCGGGGGGCTGGGGCACCGGGGAGCTGTTTTTT.

The CDR3 region has the DNA TGTGCCAGCACACAGGGGGCAGGCCAGCCCCAGCATTTT. Residues: CASTQGAGQPQHF. V is TRBV2 and J is TRBJ1-5, with 9 bases aligning to TRBD1. V dropped 7 bases and J dropped 7; count of bases not matched to a gene: 5. CDR3 length: 13 amino acids. Germline CDR1 reads SNHLY; CDR2 reads FYNNEI. Filled out from reference TRBV2 and TRBJ1-5, the complete variable domain reads EPEVTQTPSHQVTQMGQEVILRCVPISNHLYFYWYRQILGQKVEFLVSFYNNEISEKSEIFDDQFSVERPDGSNFTLKIRSTKLEDSAMYFCASTQGAGQPQHFGDGTRLSIL.

The genes are TRBV5-1 and TRBJ2-1; 9 nucleotides align to TRBD2. The V segment lost 4 bases and the J segment 2 bases; nucleotides outside the gene matches: 4. Germline V CDR1 and CDR2: SGHRS, YFSETQ. The CDR3 is made up of 15 amino acids. CDR3 region: CASSRSGGAYNEQFF. CDR3 coding DNA: TGCGCCAGCAGCCGTAGCGGGGGCGCCTACAATGAGCAGTTCTTC.

The rearrangement links TRBV3-1 (or the pseudogene TRBV3-2) to TRBJ2-1, with no clear D. This CDR3 is 11 amino acids long. Germline-derived CDR1 and CDR2 are LGHDT and YNNKEL (reference sequence). Between the trimmed V and J ends, which lost 5 bases and 13 bases, there was a span of 12 bases. The CDR3 sequence is CASSSSRFQFF. CDR3 sequence (DNA): TGTGCCAGCAGCAGTAGCCGATTTCAGTTCTTC.

This chain uses TRBV27 with TRBJ1-1; 9 nucleotides match TRBD1. CDR3 length: 15 amino acids. From germline, CDR1 is MNHEY and CDR2 SMNVEV (reference sequence). J lost 10 bases, V lost 5 bases, and 14 bases had no gene match. The CDR3 DNA reads TGTGCCAGCAGTCCCGGGGGGCGGACAGGGGCGCGAGCTTTCTTT. Translating it yields CASSPGGRTGARAFF.

This chain uses TRBV9 with TRBJ2-1; a weak D match, TRBD1 (6 bases). This CDR3 has 16 residues. With 4 bases removed from V and 5 bases from J, the gap between germline ends came to 19 bases. Germline V gene sequence: CDR1 SGDLS, CDR2 YYNGEE. CDR3 residues: CASSPRGSAPDNEQFF. The CDR3 DNA sequence: TGTGCCAGCAGCCCCAGGGGCAGTGCCCCGGACAATGAGCAGTTCTTC.

This chain joins TRBV7-9 and TRBJ2-7, with 10 bases fitting TRBD2. The CDR3 length is 13 residues. Per the germline V gene, CDR1 is SEHNR and CDR2 is FQNEAQ (reference sequence). V trimming: 5 bases; J trimming: 10 bases; junction bases outside the gene matches: 8. CDR3: CASSTSGEGVQYF. In DNA form, the CDR3 reads TGTGCCAGCAGCACTAGCGGGGAGGGGGTACAGTACTTC.

The V call is TRBV28, the J call TRBJ2-5; 8 bases match TRBD1. The CDR3 runs to 15 residues. Germline V lookup: CDR1 MDHEN, CDR2 SYDVKM. After removal of 3 bases from V and 5 bases from J, the junction contained 8 bases not matched to a gene. The CDR3 DNA is TGTGCCAGCAGTTTCGGCAGGGGGCTGGGGGAGACCCAGTACTTC. Translating gives CASSFGRGLGETQYF.

V usage is TRBV19 and J usage is TRBJ1-6; D unclear. The V gene lost 3 bases and the J gene lost 10 bases, with 7 bases spanning the gap. CDR1 LNHDA and CDR2 SQIVND come from the germline V gene (reference sequence). CDR3 length: 12 residues. CDR3: CASSIGESPLHF. As DNA, the CDR3 is TGTGCCAGTAGTATCGGGGAATCACCCCTCCACTTT.

Note on this clone: Other DNA sequences in this specimen translate into the identical CDR3. This chain joins TRBV3-1 (or the pseudogene TRBV3-2) and TRBJ1-1, with D possibly matching TRBD1 (6 bases). The CDR3 loop spans 13 amino acids. Germline V gene sequence: CDR1 LGHDT, CDR2 YNNKEL (reference sequence). Trimming took off 1 base at V and 4 bases at J, with 7 bases between the two ends. CDR3 bases: TGTGCCAGCAGCCAAGGAGGGGGCACTGAAGCTTTCTTT. The encoded protein is CASSQGGGTEAFF.

V and J are TRBV11-2 and TRBJ1-2; 11 nucleotides align to TRBD1. This CDR3 is 14 amino acids long. The trim removed 5 bases at V and 5 bases at J, leaving 4 bases unmatched. Germline V CDR1 and CDR2: SGHAT, FQNNGV. In DNA form, the CDR3 reads TGTGCCAGCAGCCTGGGACAGGGGGTTTATGGCTACACCTTC. This translates into CASSLGQGVYGYTF.

The V gene is TRBV7-6, the J gene TRBJ1-1; perhaps TRBD1 as D (6 bases). The germline V gene encodes CDR1 SGHVS and CDR2 FNYEAQ. The V gene lost 6 bases and the J gene lost 4 bases, with 18 bases spanning the gap. The CDR3 is made up of 15 amino acids. For the CDR3, the DNA is TGTGCCAGCAGTTCTACAGGGTCCCGGGGCACTGAAGCTTTCTTT. Protein product: CASSSTGSRGTEAFF.

This chain uses TRBV19 with TRBJ1-2; 12 bases match TRBD1. The germline gives CDR1 LNHDA, CDR2 SQIVND (reference sequence). The V segment lost 6 bases and the J segment 5 bases; nucleotides outside the gene matches: 10. The CDR3 has 16 residues. The CDR3 nucleotides read TGTGCCAGTAGGGGACAGGGGGCGACTAGGGGTTATGGCTACACCTTC. Its translation is CASRGQGATRGYGYTF.

V usage is TRBV7-9 and J usage is TRBJ1-5; D is perhaps TRBD1 (6 bases). The germline gives CDR1 SEHNR, CDR2 FQNEAQ (reference sequence). This CDR3 is 14 amino acids long. V was clipped by 6 bases and J by 3 bases, with 12 bases between them. CDR3: CASSFTGSNQPQHF. The CDR3, as DNA: TGTGCCAGCAGTTTTACAGGGTCCAATCAGCCCCAGCATTTT. The full variable domain, completed using reference TRBV7-9 and TRBJ1-5, is DTGVSQNPRHKITKRGQNVTFRCDPISEHNRLYWYRQTLGQGPEFLTYFQNEAQLEKSRLLSDRFSAERPKGSFSTLEIQRTEQGDSAMYLCASSFTGSNQPQHFGDGTRLSIL.